This TCR beta chain was identified during a study of cytomegalovirus exposure and HLA in healthy donors. Study-wide points: Per published reports, the classifier diagnosed cytomegalovirus status with high specificity and sensitivity. The study put 160 or so TCR beta chains on its list as cytomegalovirus-associated.

The donors were in the roughly 130-subject validation cohort; that cohort was separate from the approximately 730-subject first cohort. Remarks on this clone: Its antigen is undetermined.

Trimming stripped 0 bases from V and 4 bases from J, with 7 bases between. CDR1 SGHRS and CDR2 YFSETQ come from the germline V gene. The CDR3 is 13 residues long. Clones were read by immunoSEQ multiplex PCR, and TCRdb kept only the in-frame ones, dropping some. Of 110,000 to 150,000 clones detected, approximately 87% appear once; the ten largest clones hold 2.5% to 3.5%. This rearrangement joins TRBV5-1 to TRBJ2-5, with a tentative D call TRBD2 (5 bases). The sample consisted of PBMCs. The TCR was taken from a man between 18 and 35 years old in good health and CMV-seronegative. The DNA for the CDR3 is TGCGCCAGCAGCTTGGTGGGGAGAGAGACCCAGTACTTC. Its protein is CASSLVGRETQYF.